The text below deals with one TCR beta chain. Its cognate antigen is unknown. The data originate from a study of T cell responses to AZD1222 COVID-19 vaccine. Overall study results and limits: Baseline seropositivity characterized only 5 or 6 AZD1222 recipients. A mostly white British donor set with more females was recruited, and clonal diversity was possibly underestimated.

Method: immunoSEQ multiplex PCR; TCRdb's copy keeps in-frame clones and lacks some. The table includes tens of thousands of clones, about 89% detected once. This CDR3 region has 13 residues. The V end was cut by 3 bases, the J end by 4 bases, with 12 bases between. CDR1 and CDR2 (germline): DFQATT, SNEGSKA (reference sequence). The sequence came from an adult who received the AZD1222 COVID-19 vaccine. The chain couples TRBV20-1 to TRBJ1-1, with D perhaps TRBD1 (6 bases). The source was peripheral blood, collected 28 days after the second AZD1222 dose. The CDR3 protein is CSASGGGGTEAFF. CDR3 nucleotide sequence: TGCAGTGCTAGTGGAGGGGGGGGCACTGAAGCTTTCTTT.